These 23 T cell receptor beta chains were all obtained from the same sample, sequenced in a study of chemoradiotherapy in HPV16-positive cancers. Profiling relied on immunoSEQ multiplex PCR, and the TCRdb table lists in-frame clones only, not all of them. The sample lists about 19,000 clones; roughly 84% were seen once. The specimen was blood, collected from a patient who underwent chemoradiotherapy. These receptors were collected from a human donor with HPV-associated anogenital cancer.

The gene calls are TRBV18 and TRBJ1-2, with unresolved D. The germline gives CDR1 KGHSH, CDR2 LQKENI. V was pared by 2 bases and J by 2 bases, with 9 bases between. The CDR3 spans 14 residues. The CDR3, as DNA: TGTGCCAGCTCACCATCAGCCGAGAACTATGGCTACACCTTC. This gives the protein CASSPSAENYGYTF.

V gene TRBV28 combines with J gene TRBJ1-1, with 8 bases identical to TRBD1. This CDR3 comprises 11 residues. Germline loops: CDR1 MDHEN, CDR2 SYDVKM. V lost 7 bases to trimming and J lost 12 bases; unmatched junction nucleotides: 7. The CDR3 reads CASTVDRATFF. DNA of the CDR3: TGTGCCAGCACCGTGGACAGGGCGACTTTCTTT.

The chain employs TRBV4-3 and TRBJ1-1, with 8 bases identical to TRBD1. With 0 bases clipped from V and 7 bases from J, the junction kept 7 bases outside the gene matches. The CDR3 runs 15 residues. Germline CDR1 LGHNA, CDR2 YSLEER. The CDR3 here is CASSQDPGGAGEAFF. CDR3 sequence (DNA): TGCGCCAGCAGCCAAGATCCAGGGGGCGCAGGTGAAGCTTTCTTT.

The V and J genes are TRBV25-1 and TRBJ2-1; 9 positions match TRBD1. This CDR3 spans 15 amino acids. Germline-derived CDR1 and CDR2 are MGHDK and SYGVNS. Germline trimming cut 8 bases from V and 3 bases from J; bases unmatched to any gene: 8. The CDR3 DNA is TGTGCCAGCTTTTCCGGGACAGGGAACTACAATGAGCAGTTCTTC. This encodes CASFSGTGNYNEQFF.

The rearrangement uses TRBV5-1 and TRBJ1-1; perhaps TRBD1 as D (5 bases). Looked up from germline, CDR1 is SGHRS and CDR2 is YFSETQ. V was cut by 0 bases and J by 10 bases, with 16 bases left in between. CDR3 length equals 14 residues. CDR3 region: CASSLVGGDSGAFF. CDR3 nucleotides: TGCGCCAGCAGCTTGGTTGGGGGGGACTCCGGAGCTTTCTTT.

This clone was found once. The CDR3 reads CASTKAQGAAAEAFF. In DNA form, the CDR3 reads TGTGCCAGCACCAAAGCGCAGGGGGCTGCGGCTGAAGCTTTCTTT. The rearrangement joins TRBV18 to TRBJ1-1; 8 positions match TRBD1. The CDR3 sequence is 15 residues long. Germline CDR1 KGHSH, CDR2 LQKENI. Trimming cost V 8 bases and J 6 bases; bases outside gene matches: 14. Variable domain in full (rest from reference TRBV18 and TRBJ1-1): NAGVMQNPRHLVRRRGQEARLRCSPMKGHSHVYWYRQLPEEGLKFMVYLQKENIIDESGMPKERFSAEFPKEGPSILRIQQVVRGDSAAYFCASTKAQGAAAEAFFGQGTRLTVV.

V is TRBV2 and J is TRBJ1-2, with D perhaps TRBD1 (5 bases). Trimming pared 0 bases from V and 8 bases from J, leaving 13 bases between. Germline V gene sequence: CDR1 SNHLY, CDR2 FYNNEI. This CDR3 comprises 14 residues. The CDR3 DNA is TGTGCCAGCAGTGAAGCGCTTAGGGGCGAGGGCTACACCTTC. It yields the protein CASSEALRGEGYTF.

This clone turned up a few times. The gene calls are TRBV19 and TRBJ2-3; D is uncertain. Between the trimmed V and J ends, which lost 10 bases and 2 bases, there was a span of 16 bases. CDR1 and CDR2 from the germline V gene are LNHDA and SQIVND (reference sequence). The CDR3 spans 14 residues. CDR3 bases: TGTGCCACCACTAACTTTGACCTCACAGATACGCAGTATTTT. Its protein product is CATTNFDLTDTQYF.

The CDR3, as DNA: TGTGCCAGCAGCTTATCAGTGCGGGACACTGAAGCTTTCTTT. It translates to CASSLSVRDTEAFF. This chain links TRBV7-2 with TRBJ1-1; unclear D gene. Trimming cost V 2 bases and J 3 bases, with 10 bases left between them. The CDR3 extends over 14 amino acids. Germline assignment: CDR1 SGHTA and CDR2 FQGNSA.

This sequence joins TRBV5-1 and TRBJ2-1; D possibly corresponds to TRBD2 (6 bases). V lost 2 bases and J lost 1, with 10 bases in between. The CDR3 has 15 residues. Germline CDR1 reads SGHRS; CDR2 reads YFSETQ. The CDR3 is CASSFGGVSYNEQFF. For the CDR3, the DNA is TGCGCCAGCAGCTTCGGCGGGGTTTCCTACAATGAGCAGTTCTTC.

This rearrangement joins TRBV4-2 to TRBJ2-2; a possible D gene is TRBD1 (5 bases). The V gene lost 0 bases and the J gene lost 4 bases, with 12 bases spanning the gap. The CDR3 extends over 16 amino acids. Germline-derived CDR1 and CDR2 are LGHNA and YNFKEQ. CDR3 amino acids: CASSQDGAASTGELFF. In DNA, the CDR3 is TGTGCCAGCAGCCAAGATGGGGCAGCGAGCACCGGGGAGCTGTTTTTT.

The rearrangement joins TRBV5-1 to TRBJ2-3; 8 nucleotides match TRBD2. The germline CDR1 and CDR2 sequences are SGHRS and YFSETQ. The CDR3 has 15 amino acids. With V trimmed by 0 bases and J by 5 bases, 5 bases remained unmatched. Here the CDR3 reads CASSLAGGQGDTQYF. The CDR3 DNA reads TGCGCCAGCAGCTTGGCGGGGGGGCAGGGAGATACGCAGTATTTT.

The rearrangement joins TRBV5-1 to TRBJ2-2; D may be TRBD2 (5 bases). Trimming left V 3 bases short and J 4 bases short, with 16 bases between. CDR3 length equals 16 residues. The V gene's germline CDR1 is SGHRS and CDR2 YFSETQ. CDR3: CASSSRTSRGTGELFF. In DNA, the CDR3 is TGCGCCAGCAGCTCTAGGACCTCACGGGGCACCGGGGAGCTGTTTTTT.

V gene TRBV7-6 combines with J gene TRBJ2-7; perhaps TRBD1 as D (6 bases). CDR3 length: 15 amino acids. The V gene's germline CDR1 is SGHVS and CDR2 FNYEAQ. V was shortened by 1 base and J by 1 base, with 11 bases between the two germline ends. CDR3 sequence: CASSLGPDRSYEQYF. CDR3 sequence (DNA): TGTGCCAGCAGCTTAGGTCCGGACAGATCCTACGAGCAGTACTTC.

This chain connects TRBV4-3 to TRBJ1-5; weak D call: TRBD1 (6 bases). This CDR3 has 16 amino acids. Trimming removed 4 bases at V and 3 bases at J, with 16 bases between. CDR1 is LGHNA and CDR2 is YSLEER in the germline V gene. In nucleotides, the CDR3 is TGCGCCAGCAGCCCATTAGCAGGGGCCTTCAATCAGCCCCAGCATTTT. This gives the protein CASSPLAGAFNQPQHF.

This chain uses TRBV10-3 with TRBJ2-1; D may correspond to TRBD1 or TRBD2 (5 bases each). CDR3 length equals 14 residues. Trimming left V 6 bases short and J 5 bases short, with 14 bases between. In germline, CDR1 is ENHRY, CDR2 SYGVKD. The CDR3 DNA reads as TGTGCCATCAGAGCCGGGACGGAGAACAATGAGCAGTTCTTC. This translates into CAIRAGTENNEQFF.

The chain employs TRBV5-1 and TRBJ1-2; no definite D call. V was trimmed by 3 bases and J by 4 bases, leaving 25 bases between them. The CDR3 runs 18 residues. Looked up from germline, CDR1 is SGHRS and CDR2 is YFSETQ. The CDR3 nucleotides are TGCGCCAGCAGCTCCCAACCCGGCGGCGTATCTGAGGGCTATGGCTACACCTTC. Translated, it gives CASSSQPGGVSEGYGYTF.

The CDR3, as DNA: TGTGCCAGCAGCCCTTCGGGACAGGGGAACATTCAGTACTTC. This codes for CASSPSGQGNIQYF. V usage is TRBV7-9 and J usage is TRBJ2-4, with TRBD1 identical over 10 bases. This CDR3 has 14 amino acids. CDR1 SEHNR and CDR2 FQNEAQ come from the germline V gene (reference sequence). The trim removed 5 bases at V and 7 bases at J, leaving 5 bases unmatched.

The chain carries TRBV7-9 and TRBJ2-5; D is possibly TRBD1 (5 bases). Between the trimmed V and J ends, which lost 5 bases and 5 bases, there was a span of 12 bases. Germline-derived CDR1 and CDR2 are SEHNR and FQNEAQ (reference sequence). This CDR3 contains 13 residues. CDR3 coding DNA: TGTGCCAGCAGCACCAGGGTTAAGGAGACCCAGTACTTC. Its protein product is CASSTRVKETQYF.

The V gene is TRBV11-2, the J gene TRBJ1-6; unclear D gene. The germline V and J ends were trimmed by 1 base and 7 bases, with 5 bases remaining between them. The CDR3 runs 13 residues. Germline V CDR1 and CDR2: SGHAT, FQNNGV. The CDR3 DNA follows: TGTGCCAGCAGCTTAGCGCAGAATTCACCCCTCCACTTT. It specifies CASSLAQNSPLHF.

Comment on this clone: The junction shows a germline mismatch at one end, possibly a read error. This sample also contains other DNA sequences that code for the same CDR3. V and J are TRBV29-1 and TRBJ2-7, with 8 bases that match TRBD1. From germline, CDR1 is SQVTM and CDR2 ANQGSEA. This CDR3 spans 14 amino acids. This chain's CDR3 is CSVDSTGGVYEQYF. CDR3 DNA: TGCAGCGTTGATTCTACAGGGGGAGTTTACGAACAGTACTTC.

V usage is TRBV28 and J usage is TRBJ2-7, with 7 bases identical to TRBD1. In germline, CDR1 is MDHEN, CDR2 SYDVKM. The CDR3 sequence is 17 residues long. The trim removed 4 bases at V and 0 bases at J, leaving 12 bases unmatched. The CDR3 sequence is CASSSKLGQEDSYEQYF. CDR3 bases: TGTGCCAGCAGTTCAAAACTAGGACAGGAAGACTCCTACGAGCAGTACTTC.

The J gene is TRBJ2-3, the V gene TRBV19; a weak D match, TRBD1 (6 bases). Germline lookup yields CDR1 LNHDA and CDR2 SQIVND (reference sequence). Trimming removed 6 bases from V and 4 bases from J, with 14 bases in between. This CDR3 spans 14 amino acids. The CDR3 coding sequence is TGTGCCAGTAGCGGGCAGGGGAGAGCAGATACGCAGTATTTT. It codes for CASSGQGRADTQYF. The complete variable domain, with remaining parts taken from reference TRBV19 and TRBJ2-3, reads DGGITQSPKYLFRKEGQNVTLSCEQNLNHDAMYWYRQDPGQGLRLIYYSQIVNDFQKGDIAEGYSVSREKKESFPLTVTSAQKNPTAFYLCASSGQGRADTQYFGPGTRLTVL.